This TCR beta chain was recovered during a study of T-cell reconstitution after alpha-beta-depleted transplantation in children. From germline, CDR1 is MDHEN and CDR2 SYDVKM. V shed 5 bases, J shed 2 bases, and the junction held 13 bases outside the gene matches. The CDR3 is 17 amino acids. A library of TCRbeta sequences, prepared with unique molecular identifiers, was generated. MiXCR, run by TCRdb on the PCR reads, gives a single entry per CDR3 protein. The table includes about 540,000 distinct CDR3 sequences, 15% to 20% detected once. This material consisted of PBMCs from the stem cell graft donor, taken from the stem cell graft. V is TRBV28 and J is TRBJ2-7; 9 bases are shared with TRBD2. The source is a human donor who donated a stem cell graft to a child with acute lymphoblastic leukemia. CDR3 DNA: TGTGCCAGCAGTGGACTAGCGCAAACGCCCCGGACCTACGAGCAGTACTTC. Translated: CASSGLAQTPRTYEQYF.